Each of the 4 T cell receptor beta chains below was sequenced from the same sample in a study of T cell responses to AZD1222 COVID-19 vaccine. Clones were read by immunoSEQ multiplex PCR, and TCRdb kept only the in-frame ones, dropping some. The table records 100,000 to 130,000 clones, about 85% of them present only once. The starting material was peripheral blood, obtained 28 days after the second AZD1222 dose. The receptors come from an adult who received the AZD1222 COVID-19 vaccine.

CDR3 in amino acids: CASSSVRGTGELFF. CDR3 coding DNA: TGTGCCAGCAGCTCCGTAAGGGGAACCGGGGAGCTGTTTTTT. The chain couples TRBV7-2 to TRBJ2-2; tentatively, D is TRBD1 (5 bases). Per the germline V gene, CDR1 is SGHTA and CDR2 is FQGNSA. Deletions cut 4 bases from V and 5 bases from J, with 11 bases between. CDR3 length: 14 residues.

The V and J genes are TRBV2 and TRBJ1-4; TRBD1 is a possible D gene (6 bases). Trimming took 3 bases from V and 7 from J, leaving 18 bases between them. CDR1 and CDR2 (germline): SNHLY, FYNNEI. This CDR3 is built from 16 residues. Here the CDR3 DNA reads TGTGCCAGCAGTGATTATGGGGGGGCTCGGGGTGAAAAACTGTTTTTT. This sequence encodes CASSDYGGARGEKLFF.

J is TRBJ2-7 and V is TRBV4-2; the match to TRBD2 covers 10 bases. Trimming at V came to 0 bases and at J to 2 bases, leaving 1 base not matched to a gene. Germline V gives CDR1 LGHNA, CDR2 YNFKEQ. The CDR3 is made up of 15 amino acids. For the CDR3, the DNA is TGTGCCAGCAGCCAAGAACTAGCGGGGACCTACGAGCAGTACTTC. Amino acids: CASSQELAGTYEQYF.

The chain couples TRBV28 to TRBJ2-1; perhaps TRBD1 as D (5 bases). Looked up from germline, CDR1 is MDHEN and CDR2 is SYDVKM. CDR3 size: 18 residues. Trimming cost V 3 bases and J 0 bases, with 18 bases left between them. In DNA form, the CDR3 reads TGTGCCAGCAGTTTTTTTACCTCAGGGCTGAGCTCCTACAATGAGCAGTTCTTC. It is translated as CASSFFTSGLSSYNEQFF. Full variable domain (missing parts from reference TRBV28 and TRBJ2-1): DVKVTQSSRYLVKRTGEKVFLECVQDMDHENMFWYRQDPGLGLRLIYFSYDVKMKEKGDIPEGYSVSREKKERFSLILESASTNQTSMYLCASSFFTSGLSSYNEQFFGPGTRLTVL.